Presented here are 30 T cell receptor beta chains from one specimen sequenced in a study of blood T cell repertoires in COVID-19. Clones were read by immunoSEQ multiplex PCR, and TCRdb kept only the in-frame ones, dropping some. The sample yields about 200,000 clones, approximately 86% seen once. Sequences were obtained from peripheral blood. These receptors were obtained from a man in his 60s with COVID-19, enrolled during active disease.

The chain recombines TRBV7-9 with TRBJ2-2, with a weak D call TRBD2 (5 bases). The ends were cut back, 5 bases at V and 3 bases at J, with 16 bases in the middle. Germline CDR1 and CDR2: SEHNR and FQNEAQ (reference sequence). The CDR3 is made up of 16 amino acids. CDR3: CASSASVRAHTGELFF. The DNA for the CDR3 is TGTGCCAGCAGCGCTTCTGTGAGGGCTCACACCGGGGAGCTGTTTTTT.

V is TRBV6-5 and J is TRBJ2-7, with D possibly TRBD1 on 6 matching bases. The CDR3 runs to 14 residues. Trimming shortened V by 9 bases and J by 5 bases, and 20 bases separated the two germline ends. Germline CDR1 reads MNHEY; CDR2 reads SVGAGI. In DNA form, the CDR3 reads TGTGCCAGAACCATCAACAGGGACGGGCACGAGCAGTACTTC. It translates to CARTINRDGHEQYF.

CDR3 DNA sequence: TGTGCCTCCTCCGGGGGGGGAACTGGAAACACCATATATTTT. Translating gives CASSGGGTGNTIYF. The chain joins TRBV5-4 to TRBJ1-3, with D maybe TRBD1 (5 bases). Germline CDR1 reads SGHNT; CDR2 reads YYREEE (reference sequence). The germline V and J ends were trimmed by 10 bases and 2 bases, with 16 bases remaining between them. The CDR3 has 14 residues.

CDR3 sequence (DNA): TGTGCTAGTGCCCAAGGGGACAGGGCCTACAATGAGCAGTTCTTC. This translates into CASAQGDRAYNEQFF. The rearrangement uses TRBV12-5 and TRBJ2-1, with 9 bases that match TRBD1. V gave up 7 bases and J gave up 2 bases; unmatched junction bases: 6. Looked up from germline, CDR1 is LGHNT and CDR2 is FRNRAP. The CDR3 is 15 amino acids.

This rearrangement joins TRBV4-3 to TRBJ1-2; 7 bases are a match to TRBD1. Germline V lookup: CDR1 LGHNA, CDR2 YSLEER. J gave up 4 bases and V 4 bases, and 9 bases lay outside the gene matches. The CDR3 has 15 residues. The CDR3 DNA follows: TGCGCCAGCAGCCCTACAGGGGAGAAGAGCTATGGCTACACCTTC. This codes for CASSPTGEKSYGYTF.

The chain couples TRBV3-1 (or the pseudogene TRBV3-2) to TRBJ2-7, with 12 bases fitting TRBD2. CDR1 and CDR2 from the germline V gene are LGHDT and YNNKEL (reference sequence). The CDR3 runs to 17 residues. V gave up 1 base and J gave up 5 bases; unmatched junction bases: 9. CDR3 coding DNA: TGTGCCAGCAGCCAAGTCCGTCTGACTAGCGGGAGCGACGAGCAGTACTTC. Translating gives CASSQVRLTSGSDEQYF.

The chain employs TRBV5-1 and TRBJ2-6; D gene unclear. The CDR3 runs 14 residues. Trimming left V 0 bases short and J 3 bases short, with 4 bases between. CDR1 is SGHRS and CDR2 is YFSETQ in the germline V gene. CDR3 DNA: TGCGCCAGCAGCTTGGGACATGGGGCCAACGTCCTGACTTTC. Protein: CASSLGHGANVLTF.

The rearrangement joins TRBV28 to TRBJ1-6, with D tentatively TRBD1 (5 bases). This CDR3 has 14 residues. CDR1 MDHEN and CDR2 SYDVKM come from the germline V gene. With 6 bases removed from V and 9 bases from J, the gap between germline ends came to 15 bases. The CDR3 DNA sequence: TGTGCCAGCAGCCTTACAGGATTTCCTTCACCCCTCCACTTT. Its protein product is CASSLTGFPSPLHF.

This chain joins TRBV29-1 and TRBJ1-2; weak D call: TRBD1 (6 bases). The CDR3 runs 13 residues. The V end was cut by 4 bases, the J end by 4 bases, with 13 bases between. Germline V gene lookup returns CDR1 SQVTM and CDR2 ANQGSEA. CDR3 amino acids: CSVVGAHSYGYTF. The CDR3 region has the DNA TGCAGCGTTGTGGGGGCGCACAGCTATGGCTACACCTTC.

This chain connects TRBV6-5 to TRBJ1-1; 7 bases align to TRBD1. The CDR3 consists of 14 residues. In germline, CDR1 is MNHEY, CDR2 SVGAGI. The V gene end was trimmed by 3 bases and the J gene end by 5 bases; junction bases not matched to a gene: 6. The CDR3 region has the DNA TGTGCCAGCAGTTATTTGACAGGGATGACTGAAGCTTTCTTT. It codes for CASSYLTGMTEAFF.

The CDR3 spells CASSLDAEVTRYTF. CDR3 DNA: TGTGCCAGCAGCTTAGACGCCGAGGTGACTCGCTACACCTTC. The chain has TRBV11-1 and TRBJ1-2, with unresolved D. V shed 1 base and J shed 9 bases, with 15 bases lying between them. The CDR3 is 14 residues long. Germline-derived CDR1 and CDR2 are SGHAT and FQDESV (reference sequence). The full variable domain, rest sourced from reference TRBV11-1 and TRBJ1-2, is EAEVAQSPRYKITEKSQAVAFWCDPISGHATLYWYRQILGQGPELLVQFQDESVVDDSQLPKDRFSAERLKGVDSTLKIQPAELGDSAMYLCASSLDAEVTRYTFGSGTRLTVV.

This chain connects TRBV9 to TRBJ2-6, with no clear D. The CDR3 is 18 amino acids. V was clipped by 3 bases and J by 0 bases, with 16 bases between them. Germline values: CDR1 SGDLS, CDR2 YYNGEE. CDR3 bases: TGTGCCAGCAGCGGAAGACATACTCCAAGCTCTGGGGCCAACGTCCTGACTTTC. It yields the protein CASSGRHTPSSGANVLTF.

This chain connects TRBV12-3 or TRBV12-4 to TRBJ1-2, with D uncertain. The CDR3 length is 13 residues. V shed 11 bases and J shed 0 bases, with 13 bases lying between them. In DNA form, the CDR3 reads TGTGCCGTGGGGAGAGGGACTAACTATGGCTACACCTTC. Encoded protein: CAVGRGTNYGYTF.

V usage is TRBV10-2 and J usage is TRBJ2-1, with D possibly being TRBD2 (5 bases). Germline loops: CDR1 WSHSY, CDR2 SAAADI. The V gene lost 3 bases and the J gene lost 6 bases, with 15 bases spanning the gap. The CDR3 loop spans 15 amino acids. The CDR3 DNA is TGCGCCAGCAGTGATTATAGCGCCAGGTTCAATGAGCAGTTCTTC. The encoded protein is CASSDYSARFNEQFF.

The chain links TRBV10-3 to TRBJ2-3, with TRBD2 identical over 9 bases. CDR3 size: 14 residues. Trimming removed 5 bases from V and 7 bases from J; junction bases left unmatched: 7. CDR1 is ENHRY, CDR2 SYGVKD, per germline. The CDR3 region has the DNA TGTGCCATCAGTTCCGAGGGGACTAGCCATACGCAGTATTTT. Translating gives CAISSEGTSHTQYF.

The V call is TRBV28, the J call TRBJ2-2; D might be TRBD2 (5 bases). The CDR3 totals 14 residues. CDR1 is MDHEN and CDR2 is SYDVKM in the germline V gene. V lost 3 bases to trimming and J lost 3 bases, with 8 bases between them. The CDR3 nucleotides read TGTGCCAGCAGTTTCAGAGGGCACACCGGGGAGCTGTTTTTT. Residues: CASSFRGHTGELFF.

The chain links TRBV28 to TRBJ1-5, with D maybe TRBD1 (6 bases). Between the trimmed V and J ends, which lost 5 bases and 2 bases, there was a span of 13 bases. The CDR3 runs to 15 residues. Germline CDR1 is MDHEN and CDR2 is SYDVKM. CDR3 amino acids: CASSPQGYGNQPQHF. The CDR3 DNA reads TGTGCCAGCAGTCCACAGGGTTATGGCAATCAGCCCCAGCATTTT.

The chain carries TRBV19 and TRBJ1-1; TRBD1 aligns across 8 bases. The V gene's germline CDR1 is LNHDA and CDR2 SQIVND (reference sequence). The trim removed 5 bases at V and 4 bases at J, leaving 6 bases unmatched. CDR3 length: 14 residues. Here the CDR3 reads CASSRNRGATEAFF. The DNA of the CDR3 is TGTGCCAGTAGTCGGAACAGGGGGGCCACTGAAGCTTTCTTT.

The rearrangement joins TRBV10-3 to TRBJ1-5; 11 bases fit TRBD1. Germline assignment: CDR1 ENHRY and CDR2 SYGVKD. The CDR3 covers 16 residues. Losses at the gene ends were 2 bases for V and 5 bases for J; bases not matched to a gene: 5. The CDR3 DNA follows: TGTGCCATCAGTGAGGCCGGGACAGGGGGTTATCAGCCCCAGCATTTT. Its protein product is CAISEAGTGGYQPQHF.

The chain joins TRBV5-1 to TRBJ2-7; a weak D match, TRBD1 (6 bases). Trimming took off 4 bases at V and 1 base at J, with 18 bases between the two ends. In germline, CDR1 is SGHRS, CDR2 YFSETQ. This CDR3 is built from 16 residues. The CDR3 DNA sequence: TGCGCCAGCAGCCGAACTCAGGGGCGATCTTCCTACGAGCAGTACTTC. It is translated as CASSRTQGRSSYEQYF.

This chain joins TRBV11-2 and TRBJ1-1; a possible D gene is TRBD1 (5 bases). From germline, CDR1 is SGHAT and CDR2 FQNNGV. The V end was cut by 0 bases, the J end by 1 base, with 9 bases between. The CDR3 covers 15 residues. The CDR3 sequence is CASSLEGGGNTEAFF. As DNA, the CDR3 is TGTGCCAGCAGCTTAGAGGGGGGAGGGAACACTGAAGCTTTCTTT. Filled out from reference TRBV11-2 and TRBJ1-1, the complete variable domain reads EAGVAQSPRYKIIEKRQSVAFWCNPISGHATLYWYQQILGQGPKLLIQFQNNGVVDDSQLPKDRFSAERLKGVDSTLKIQPAKLEDSAVYLCASSLEGGGNTEAFFGQGTRLTVV.

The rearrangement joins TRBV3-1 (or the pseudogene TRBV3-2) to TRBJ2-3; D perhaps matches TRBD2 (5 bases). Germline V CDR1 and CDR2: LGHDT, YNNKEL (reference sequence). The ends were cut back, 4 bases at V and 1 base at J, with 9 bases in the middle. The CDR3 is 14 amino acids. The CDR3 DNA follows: TGTGCCAGCAGCCGCTCCGGGGGCACAGATACGCAGTATTTT. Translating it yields CASSRSGGTDTQYF.

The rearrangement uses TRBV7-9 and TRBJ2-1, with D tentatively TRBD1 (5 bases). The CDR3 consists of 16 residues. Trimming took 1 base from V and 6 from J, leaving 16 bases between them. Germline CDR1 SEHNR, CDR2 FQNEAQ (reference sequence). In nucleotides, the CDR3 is TGTGCCAGCAGCTTAGGATTCCAGGGTTTCGGCAATGAGCAGTTCTTC. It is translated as CASSLGFQGFGNEQFF.

The CDR3 bases are TGCAGCGTTGAGGGGACAGGGCGGGAGACCCAGTACTTC. As protein: CSVEGTGRETQYF. The chain couples TRBV29-1 to TRBJ2-5; 9 positions match TRBD1. The trim removed 3 bases at V and 5 bases at J, leaving 4 bases unmatched. In germline, CDR1 is SQVTM, CDR2 ANQGSEA. The CDR3 length is 13 residues.

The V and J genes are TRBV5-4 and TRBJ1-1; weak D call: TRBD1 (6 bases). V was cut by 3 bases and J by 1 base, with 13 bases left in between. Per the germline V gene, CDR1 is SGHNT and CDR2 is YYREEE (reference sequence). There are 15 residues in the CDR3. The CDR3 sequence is CASSSYAGANTEAFF. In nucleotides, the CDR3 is TGTGCCAGCAGCTCCTATGCGGGGGCGAACACTGAAGCTTTCTTT.

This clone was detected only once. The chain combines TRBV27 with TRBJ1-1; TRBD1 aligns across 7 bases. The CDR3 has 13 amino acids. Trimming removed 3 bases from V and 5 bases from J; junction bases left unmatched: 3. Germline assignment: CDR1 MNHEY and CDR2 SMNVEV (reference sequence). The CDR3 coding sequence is TGTGCCAGCAGTTTGAAGGGGGCGACTGAAGCTTTCTTT. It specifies CASSLKGATEAFF.

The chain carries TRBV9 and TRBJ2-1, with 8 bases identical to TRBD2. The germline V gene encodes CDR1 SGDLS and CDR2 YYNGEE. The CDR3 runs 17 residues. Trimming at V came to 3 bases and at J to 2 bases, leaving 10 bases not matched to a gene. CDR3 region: CASSDIQRESPYNEQFF. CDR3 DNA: TGTGCCAGCAGCGATATCCAGCGGGAGTCTCCCTACAATGAGCAGTTCTTC. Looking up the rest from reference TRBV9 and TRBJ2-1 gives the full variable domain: DSGVTQTPKHLITATGQRVTLRCSPRSGDLSVYWYQQSLDQGLQFLIQYYNGEERAKGNILERFSAQQFPDLHSELNLSSLELGDSALYFCASSDIQRESPYNEQFFGPGTRLTVL.

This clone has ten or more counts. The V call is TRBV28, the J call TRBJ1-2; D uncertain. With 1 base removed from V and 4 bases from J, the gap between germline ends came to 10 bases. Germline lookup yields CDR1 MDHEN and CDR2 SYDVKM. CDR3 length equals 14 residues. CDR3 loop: CASSLSVQFYGYTF. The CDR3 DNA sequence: TGTGCCAGCAGTTTATCGGTACAGTTCTATGGCTACACCTTC.

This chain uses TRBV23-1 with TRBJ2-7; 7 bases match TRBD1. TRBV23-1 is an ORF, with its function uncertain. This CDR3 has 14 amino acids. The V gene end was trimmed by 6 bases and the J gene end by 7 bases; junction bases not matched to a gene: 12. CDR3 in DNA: TGCGCCAGCAGGAGAAACAGGGGTCGTGGAGAGCAGTACTTC. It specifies CASRRNRGRGEQYF.

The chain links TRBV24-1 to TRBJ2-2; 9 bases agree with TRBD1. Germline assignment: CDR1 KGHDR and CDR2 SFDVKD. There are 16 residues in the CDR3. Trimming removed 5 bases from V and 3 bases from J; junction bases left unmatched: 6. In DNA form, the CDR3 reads TGTGCCACCAGTGGCTGGGGACAGGGATACACCGGGGAGCTGTTTTTT. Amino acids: CATSGWGQGYTGELFF.